The rows below give T cell receptor beta chains drawn from one sample of a study of control samples from healthy donors and cancer patients. Assay: immunoSEQ multiplex PCR; the TCRdb copy retains only in-frame clones and omits some. The table has roughly 64,000 clones, roughly nine tenths seen once. The sequenced sample consisted of PBMCs. The origin of the receptors is a woman in her 50s with colorectal cancer. CDR3s include the opening cysteine and the closing phenylalanine or tryptophan. The D gene is left open where the match is weak. For some rows the clone size is stated as once, few or many, or as a class when expanded; others skip it.

DNA | CDR3 | J | V | size | D
TGTGCCAGCAGTTTGAATAGCAATCAGCCCCAGCATTTT | CASSLNSNQPQHF | TRBJ1-5 | TRBV12-3/TRBV12-4 | . | .
TGTGCCAGCTTGGGACAGGGGGAGGAGACCCAGTACTTC | CASLGQGEETQYF | TRBJ2-5 | TRBV2 | . | TRBD1
TGTGCCAGCAGGGCCGCAGGGGGAAGGGAAAAACTGTTTTTT | CASRAAGGREKLFF | TRBJ1-4 | TRBV27 | . | TRBD1
TGTGCCAGTAGGCCCGGGGGGGGACAGGGGGCTCAGGAGTACTTC | CASRPGGGQGAQEYF | TRBJ2-7 | TRBV19 | . | TRBD1
TGTGCCAGCAGGGGGGTGGGTTCACCCCTCCACTTT | CASRGVGSPLHF | TRBJ1-6 | TRBV12-3/TRBV12-4 | once | .
TGTGCCAGCAGAGCCGGGGGCCCCCTATACGAGCAGTACTTC | CASRAGGPLYEQYF | TRBJ2-7 | TRBV6-6 | . | .
TGTGCCACCAGCAGAGGGGCAGGGGAGTCCTACGAGCAGTACTTC | CATSRGAGESYEQYF | TRBJ2-7 | TRBV15 | . | .
TGTGCCAGCAGCTTATGGAACGGAGCCAATGAGCAGTTCTTC | CASSLWNGANEQFF | TRBJ2-1 | TRBV7-2 | once | .
TGTGCCAGCAGTGACTTCGCCCTCGGGACTAGCGGCTACGAGCAGTACTTC | CASSDFALGTSGYEQYF | TRBJ2-7 | TRBV6-1 | . | TRBD2
TGTGCCAGTGTGACGAAGACAGAAAACAATGAGCAGTTCTTC | CASVTKTENNEQFF | TRBJ2-1 | TRBV28 | . | .
TGTGCCAGCAGCCTGACGACAGGGGTCACCGGGGAGCTGTTTTTT | CASSLTTGVTGELFF | TRBJ2-2 | TRBV7-9 | once | TRBD1
TGTGCCAGCAGCTCCGGGACAGGGGCCGCGTACGAGCAGTACTTC | CASSSGTGAAYEQYF | TRBJ2-7 | TRBV7-9 | . | TRBD1
TGTGCCAGCAGTTTATTCGGATATAGCAATCAGCCCCAGCATTTT | CASSLFGYSNQPQHF | TRBJ1-5 | TRBV28 | . | .
TGTGCCAGCAGTGAGCCAGGGTATGGCTACACCTTC | CASSEPGYGYTF | TRBJ1-2 | TRBV6-2/TRBV6-3 | . | .
TGTGCCAGCAGCCGGGCGTTGAATAACTATGGCTACACCTTC | CASSRALNNYGYTF | TRBJ1-2 | TRBV7-2 | . | .
TGTGCCAGTAGTATCGGGACAGGCTATGGCTACACCTTC | CASSIGTGYGYTF | TRBJ1-2 | TRBV19 | . | TRBD1
TGTGCCAGCAGCTTTGGGACGGACACTGAAGCTTTCTTT | CASSFGTDTEAFF | TRBJ1-1 | TRBV5-5 | . | .
TGTGCCACCACACTCTTCGGGAACTATGGCTACACCTTC | CATTLFGNYGYTF | TRBJ1-2 | TRBV27 | . | .